This T cell receptor beta chain stems from a study of cytomegalovirus exposure and HLA in healthy donors. Study-level findings and limits: In vitro experiments confirmed that three CMV-associated chains were specific for CMV antigens.

The PCR employed 60 Vbeta primers together with 13 Jbeta primers. Profiled with immunoSEQ multiplex PCR; TCRdb holds only in-frame clones, not every one. The profile shows 160,000 or so clones, approximately 78% of them singletons. Concerning this clone itself: The antigen is not known.

V dropped 4 bases and J dropped 2; count of bases not matched to a gene: 5. CDR3 length: 14 amino acids. Germline V gene lookup returns CDR1 SGHRS and CDR2 YFSETQ. Sequencing was performed on PBMCs. The V call is TRBV5-1, the J call TRBJ2-5, with 7 nucleotides matching TRBD1. The sequence was obtained from a woman aged 25 to 45 in good health and CMV-seropositive. Here the CDR3 DNA reads TGCGCCAGCAGCCATAGGGGACAGCAAGAGACCCAGTACTTC. Its translation: CASSHRGQQETQYF.